The present T cell receptor (beta chain) was sequenced within a study of T cell responses to AZD1222 COVID-19 vaccine (dated by TCRdb to the early 2020s). About the investigation overall: A total of about 230 trial participants underwent TCR sequencing, of whom nearly 210 received two doses of AZD1222 and about 25 received two doses of the MenACWY control vaccine. Enrollment into the trials was organized by age into subgroups of 18-55, 56-69 and 70-plus years, and those subgroups contained approximately 160, 26 and 62 TCR-sequenced participants, respectively. General findings and caveats noted by the study authors: The vaccine-associated CD4 TCRs covered the entire spike protein, and the dominant responses fell in regions 160-218 and 743-854. The 56-69-year group was small, and its depth increase did not reach significance, likely because of low power. Spike-specific TCR breadth and depth rose significantly after two AZD1222 doses compared with day 0 and with MenACWY recipients. Reportedly, close to half of the unique spike-specific TCRs recognized epitopes lying outside the regions that are mutated in the B.1.351 and B.1.1.7 variants. Participants were mostly white British and included more females than males, and it was suggested by the authors that clonal diversity may have been underestimated. Conclusions about previously exposed vaccinees are limited, since just a handful of AZD1222 recipients were seropositive for SARS-CoV-2 at baseline. No day 14 peak-response samples were available, so repertoires were characterized only after the peak T cell response.

As regards this clone: Its recognized antigen is unknown. Nothing much larger sits one base from this clone, and base qualities are not available.

The CDR3 regions of human TCRbeta chains were analyzed by immunosequencing. As for the authors' bioinformatics: Repertoire TCRs were checked for matches against a reference library of SARS-CoV-2-specific TCRs that had been generated using the MIRA antigen-specificity platform. Breadth meant the fraction of unique TCRs that were SARS-CoV-2-associated, whereas depth meant the fraction of total T cells that were SARS-CoV-2-associated. Using the MIRA data, each spike-specific TCR was assigned both to the spike region to which the TCR was reactive and to a CD4 or CD8 class. Log10-transformed breadth and depth values were compared by one-way ANOVA with Sidak's multiple comparisons tests. TCRdb provides this immuneACCESS table in a form limited to in-frame rearrangements. Some clones are lacking; in checked studies, under half of them reflect an unresolved V gene, and why the rest are absent is not known. V, J and clone size are those of that table, while D and trimming were read from the DNA. Across this sample there are 120,000 or so clones, with 80% to 90% seen only once. About 15% of the sample lies in the top ten.

Trimmed from V: 3 bases; trimmed from J: 1 base; junction bases lacking a gene match: 12. As encoded in the germline V gene (reference sequence), CDR1 is LNHDA while CDR2 is SQIVND. The CDR3 runs 18 amino acids, cysteine and phenylalanine included. Only the CDR3 DNA is retained, 54 bases long and in frame from the first base. Taken with the paper, the label for time point translates to: about 28 days (+/-7) after the second vaccine dose. AZD1222 recipients whose second dose came at about 4 weeks and those whose second dose came at about 12 weeks were combined into one group, since spike-specific TCR depth and breadth did not differ between the two schedules. The vaccinee samples were drawn from two UK trials, COV001 and COV002, one of which was a single-blind randomized controlled phase 2/3 trial testing AZD1222 (ChAdOx1 nCoV-19) in healthy adults. For TCRbeta chain sequencing, PBMC samples were collected from trial participants at day 0 and at day 28 after the second dose.

The specimen was peripheral blood, collected 28 days after the second AZD1222 dose. Rearrangement joined TRBV19 to TRBJ1-5; 7 middle bases align to TRBD1. This clonotype was sampled from an adult who received the AZD1222 COVID-19 vaccine. DNA sequence: TGTGCCAGTAGTATGGTTAGGGGGCATCTATTCAGCAATCAGCCCCAGCATTTT. Its coded protein is CASSMVRGHLFSNQPQHF.